The present T cell receptor beta chain was sequenced within a study of cytomegalovirus exposure and HLA in healthy donors. The study, taken as a whole, reports: Follow-up analysis found HLA locus-dependent TCR association rates, highest for DRB1 and lowest for HLA-C.

V dropped 2 bases and J dropped 4 bases, with 21 bases sitting between them. The CDR3 has 16 residues. Germline V gives CDR1 GTSNPN, CDR2 SVGIG (reference sequence). Concerning this clone itself: What it binds is not known.

The study ran its PCR with 60 Vbeta and 13 Jbeta primers. Profiling relied on immunoSEQ multiplex PCR, and the TCRdb table lists in-frame clones only, not all of them. The table includes just under 95,000 clones, approximately 85% detected once. Sequencing used PBMCs. The rearrangement joins TRBV30 to TRBJ2-7; weak D call: TRBD2 (6 bases). The receptor comes from a woman between 18 and 29 years old in good health and CMV-seropositive. The CDR3 region is CAWSNRDGGRGYEQYF. The CDR3 DNA sequence: TGTGCCTGGAGTAATCGAGATGGGGGGAGAGGTTACGAGCAGTACTTC.